This T cell receptor beta chain was observed in a study of blood T cell repertoires in COVID-19. Overall study context: Italy, Spain and the United States were the sources of the convalescent and acute COVID-19 samples. T cells, B-cell-depleted T cells, or PBMCs provided the cDNA or gDNA that served as material.

Seattle researchers signed up patients amid active infection and tracked them longitudinally. Original handling: Nucleated cell number was recorded as an estimate derived from reference gene primer amplification. TCRdb's table, derived via immunoSEQ multiplex PCR, lists solely in-frame clones and lacks some. The V and J calls and the clone size are those of that table, but D and trimming were determined from the DNA. The profile covers around 160,000 clones, with 87% appearing a single time and 10% taken by the ten largest. This CDR3 comprises 12 residues. Germline V lookup: CDR1 SNHLY, CDR2 FYNNEI. V lost 1 base and J lost 13; bases outside the gene matches: 6.

This chain connects TRBV2 to TRBJ1-2, with 7 bases fitting TRBD1. Specimen: peripheral blood. This receptor was identified in a woman aged 70-85 years with COVID-19, enrolled during active disease. CDR3 region: CASSEDGGTVTF. The CDR3 nucleotides are TGTGCCAGCAGTGAAGATGGGGGGACAGTCACCTTC.